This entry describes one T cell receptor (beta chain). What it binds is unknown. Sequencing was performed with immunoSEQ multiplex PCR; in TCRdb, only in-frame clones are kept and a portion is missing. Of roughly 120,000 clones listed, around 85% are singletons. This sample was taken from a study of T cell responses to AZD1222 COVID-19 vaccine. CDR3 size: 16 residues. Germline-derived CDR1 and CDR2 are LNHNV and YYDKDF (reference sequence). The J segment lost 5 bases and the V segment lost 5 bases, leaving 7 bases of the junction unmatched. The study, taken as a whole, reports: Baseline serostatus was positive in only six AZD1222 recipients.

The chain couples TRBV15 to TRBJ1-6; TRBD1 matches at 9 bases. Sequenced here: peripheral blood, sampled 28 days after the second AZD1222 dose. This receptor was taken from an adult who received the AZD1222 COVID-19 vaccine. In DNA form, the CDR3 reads TGTGCCACCAGCCCGGGGACAGGGATTGATAATTCACCCCTCCACTTT. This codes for CATSPGTGIDNSPLHF.